The T cell receptor beta chain described here comes from a study of radiotherapy plus CTLA-4 blockade in lung cancer. Study-level information: An objective response was seen in roughly 20% of patients, and disease control in around 33%.

Repertoires were generated with immunoSEQ multiplex PCR, while TCRdb's copy carries only in-frame clones and drops some. Here the sample spans approximately 89,000 clones, approximately 83% being singletons. In the case of this clone: The antigen remains undetermined.

The V gene's germline CDR1 is SGHNT and CDR2 YYREEE (reference sequence). With V trimmed by 4 bases and J by 10 bases, 7 bases remained unmatched. This CDR3 comprises 15 residues. Enrolled patients, whose metastatic non-small-cell lung cancer was chemo-refractory, received focal radiation plus CTLA-4 blockade with ipilimumab. General study findings and limits: Early clone dynamics of blood T cells, plus interferon-beta, reportedly predicted response best. After radiotherapy and ipilimumab, tumor-derived clones expanded in peripheral blood.

The chain has TRBV5-4 and TRBJ2-1, with TRBD2 identical over 14 bases. The TCR comes from a human donor with non-small cell lung cancer that progressed on radiotherapy plus ipilimumab. The starting material was peripheral blood, obtained from a patient treated with radiotherapy plus ipilimumab. Here the CDR3 DNA reads TGTGCCAGCAGCCTAACCCGACTAGCGGGAGGGGAGCAGTTCTTC. It translates to CASSLTRLAGGEQFF.